Listed below are T cell receptor beta chains from one sample, sequenced in a study of T-cell reconstitution after alpha-beta-depleted transplantation in children. MiXCR, applied by TCRdb to the PCR reads, yields one record per CDR3 protein. The sample contains fewer than 350,000 distinct CDR3 sequences, over 7% of which appear only once. The material sequenced was peripheral blood, taken 360 days after TCRalphabeta/CD19-depleted stem cell transplant. The receptors shown here come from a female patient aged 2-9 years who had a stem cell transplant for Fanconi anemia, so the T cells may come from the graft donor. The CDR3 runs from the conserved cysteine through the conserved F or W. The order of the fields is V gene, clone size, D gene, J gene, CDR3 DNA, CDR3 protein. A D gene is named only where the DNA matches it firmly. A clone size is listed for some rows: how often the clone was seen (once, few, many), or a class if it is expanded.

TRBV4-3	many	.	TRBJ2-3	TGCGCCAGCAGCCAAGATAGCAGCACAGATACGCAGTATTTT	CASSQDSSTDTQYF
TRBV5-6	many	TRBD1	TRBJ2-2	TGTGCCAGCAGCTCCCCCGGGACAGGTGGCACCGGGGAGCTGTTTTTT	CASSSPGTGGTGELFF
TRBV20-1	.	.	TRBJ2-1	TGCAGTGCTAGAGATTGGAGGGGTGGCAATGAGCAGTTCTTC	CSARDWRGGNEQFF
TRBV4-1	many	.	TRBJ2-1	TGCGCCAGCAGCCAAGCTAGCTCCTACAATGAGCAGTTCTTC	CASSQASSYNEQFF
TRBV13	few	TRBD1	TRBJ2-1	TGTGCCAGCAGCTCCGCGTCAGGGGGTTGGAATGAGCAGTTCTTC	CASSSASGGWNEQFF
TRBV20-1	.	TRBD2	TRBJ2-3	TGCAGTGCTAGTTCCGGGACTAGCGGGGGGCAAGATACGCAGTATTTT	CSASSGTSGGQDTQYF
TRBV7-3	few	.	TRBJ2-1	TGTGCCAGCAGCTTAACAATGGGGGGGCTGTCCTACAATGAGCAGTTCTTC	CASSLTMGGLSYNEQFF
TRBV21-1	many	.	TRBJ2-1	TGTGCCAGCAGCAAAGTTCAGGGGCCCACCTACAATGAGCAGTTCTTC	CASSKVQGPTYNEQFF
TRBV6-2/TRBV6-3	many	.	TRBJ1-1	TGTGCCAGCAGTTATATGGCCGGTGGGTCCTACGGGGACACTGAAGCTTTCTTT	CASSYMAGGSYGDTEAFF
TRBV12-3/TRBV12-4	many	.	TRBJ1-5	TGTGCCAGCAGTTGGGGCAGGGGCCATCAGCCCCAGCATTTT	CASSWGRGHQPQHF
TRBV28	few	.	TRBJ1-5	TGTGCCAGCAGTTCTGGACAGACTGGTCAGCCCCAGCATTTT	CASSSGQTGQPQHF
TRBV28	many	.	TRBJ1-6	TGTGCCAGCAGTCTGGACAGTAATCCACTCCCCCTCCACTTT	CASSLDSNPLPLHF
TRBV3-1	.	TRBD2	TRBJ2-1	TGTGCCTGCAGCCAAGATCCCCCCGGGACTAGCGGCCCCTATAATGAGCAGTTCTTC	CACSQDPPGTSGPYNEQFF
TRBV5-6	few	TRBD2	TRBJ2-5	TGTGCCAGCAGCCAAGGACTAGCGGACCAAGAGACCCAGTACTTC	CASSQGLADQETQYF
TRBV12-3/TRBV12-4	many	.	TRBJ1-1	TGTGCCAGCGCGGGATTTGAAAACACTGAAGCTTTCTTT	CASAGFENTEAFF
TRBV11-2	many	.	TRBJ2-3	TGTGCCAGCAGCTTAGTCCCTAGCACAGATACGCAGTATTTT	CASSLVPSTDTQYF
TRBV12-3/TRBV12-4	few	TRBD1	TRBJ1-5	TGTGCCAGCAGTTCGATTACAGGGGGCGCGCACCCCCAGCATTTT	CASSSITGGAHPQHF
TRBV3-1	many	.	TRBJ2-1	TGTGCCAGCAGCCCAAACCTACTCCAAAATGAGCAGTTCTTC	CASSPNLLQNEQFF
TRBV5-1	.	.	TRBJ2-7	TGCGCCAGCAGCCCCCCCGGGACTGGGTATAAGAAGCAGTACTTC	CASSPPGTGYKKQYF
TRBV5-6	few	.	TRBJ1-1	TGTGCCAGCAGCTTGGCCATTGAGGGGGTGAACACTGAAGCTTTCTTT	CASSLAIEGVNTEAFF
TRBV15	many	TRBD1	TRBJ1-1	TGTGCCACCAGTTTACAGGGGCCGTATAATGAAGCTTTCTTT	CATSLQGPYNEAFF
TRBV5-1	many	TRBD2	TRBJ2-7	TGCGCCAGCAGCTTGACGCGGGAGCACTACGAGCAGTACTTC	CASSLTREHYEQYF
TRBV6-1	.	.	TRBJ2-6	TGTGCCAGCACCTCCTACGACGGGGCCAACGTCCTGACTTTC	CASTSYDGANVLTF
TRBV7-2	few	TRBD1	TRBJ1-1	TGTGCCAGCAGCTCAATAGACAGGGCGCAAGCTTTCTTT	CASSSIDRAQAFF
TRBV6-6	few	.	TRBJ1-3	TGTGCCACGAACTCTGGAAACACCATATATTTT	CATNSGNTIYF
TRBV10-3	many	TRBD1	TRBJ1-1	TGTGCCATCAGTGAGTCGAAGGGAGGGGGCATGGACACTGAAGCTTTCTTT	CAISESKGGGMDTEAFF
TRBV20-1	many	.	TRBJ2-1	TGCAGTGCCTTGCTACTAACCACCTCCTACAATGAGCAGTTCTTC	CSALLLTTSYNEQFF
TRBV7-9	.	TRBD1	TRBJ1-3	TGTGCCAGCAGCTTTGGGCGACAGGGATTTCGTGGAAACACCATATATTTT	CASSFGRQGFRGNTIYF
TRBV15	.	TRBD2	TRBJ2-7	TGTGCCACCAGCGGCCACGACCTTGCGGGGGTCTACGAGCAGTACTTC	CATSGHDLAGVYEQYF
TRBV4-1	few	.	TRBJ1-1	TGCGCCAGCAGCCAAGACCCAGGGTGGCCTACGAACACTGAAGCTTTCTTT	CASSQDPGWPTNTEAFF
TRBV7-3	.	TRBD1	TRBJ2-5	TGTGCCAGCAGCTTCTCACAGGGGTGGGCCCAAGAGACCCAGTACTTC	CASSFSQGWAQETQYF
TRBV5-1	.	TRBD1	TRBJ2-7	TGCGCCAGCAGCTTGGAAGGGACAGTGGGATTGGGATACGAGCAGTACTTC	CASSLEGTVGLGYEQYF
TRBV5-5	few	TRBD1	TRBJ2-7	TGTGCCAGCAGCTCCCCGGGACAGGCATCCTACGAGCAGTACTTC	CASSSPGQASYEQYF
TRBV14	many	.	TRBJ2-5	TGTGCCAGCACCCCATCCGGAGGAGGGTATGCGGAGACCCAGTACTTC	CASTPSGGGYAETQYF